This T cell receptor beta chain was documented in a study of human T cells and chemical hapten exposure. Study-level background: 2% DPC was applied to approximately 2 cm by approximately 2 cm of upper inner arm skin for sensitization.

Deletions cut 1 base from V and 1 base from J, with 7 bases between. This CDR3 comprises 14 residues. Time point meaning: patch test 2, 6 weeks after DPC sensitization. As for treatment: therapeutic diphenylcyclopropenone sensitization with weekly scalp DPC. Original processing methods: Sample TCR counts, which ranged from about 20,000 to 700,000, had a median of roughly 92,000. TCRdb processed the RACE reads anew with MiXCR; each CDR3 protein has one entry. What appears here as the V and J calls and clone size reflects TCRdb's work, not the paper's. This sample has some 42,000 distinct CDR3 sequences, with more than 8.5% found just once. This clonotype showed up many times.

This sample comprised whole blood, obtained in connection with sensitization to the hapten diphenylcyclopropenone (DPC). The rearrangement joins TRBV12-3 or TRBV12-4 to TRBJ1-1, with D unclear. This clonotype originated in a woman between 35 and 50 years old with alopecia areata. Some clones in this sample may be carry-over from other donors' samples. The CDR3 DNA is TGTGCCAGCAGTTTAGTCCCGGGGAACACTGAAGCTTTCTTT. Encoded protein: CASSLVPGNTEAFF.